This T cell receptor (beta chain) derives from a study of neurological immune-mediated disorders. Study results and caveats: No sharing of CDR3 amino acid sequences was observed among expanded clones across subjects, suggesting private repertoires in all groups. While HTLV-1-associated myelopathy showed the greatest TCR clonal expansion, multiple sclerosis showed the least, falling below healthy controls.

Sample time point: technical triplicate 3. Germline CDR1 and CDR2: MDHEN and SYDVKM. CDR3 length: 12 amino acids. Trimming took 5 bases from V and 6 from J, leaving 8 bases between them. The authors produced cDNA by 5'RACE using 10-nucleotide random UMIs. Over 170 million TCR-beta sequences from 15-18 subjects came from every sequencing run. TCRdb called the 5' RACE reads again in MiXCR, with one record for every CDR3 protein. The sample includes under 45,000 distinct CDR3 sequences, roughly 21% seen only once; the top ten take around 4%. At least ten counts were recorded for this clonotype. What it recognizes is unknown.

V and J are TRBV28 and TRBJ1-5; no clear D gene. The sequence came from a man aged 55-75 years with HTLV-1-associated myelopathy (HAM/TSP). Sequencing was carried out using PBMCs. The CDR3 bases are TGTGCCAGCAGTCGACTGGTTCAGCCCCAGCATTTT. This encodes CASSRLVQPQHF.